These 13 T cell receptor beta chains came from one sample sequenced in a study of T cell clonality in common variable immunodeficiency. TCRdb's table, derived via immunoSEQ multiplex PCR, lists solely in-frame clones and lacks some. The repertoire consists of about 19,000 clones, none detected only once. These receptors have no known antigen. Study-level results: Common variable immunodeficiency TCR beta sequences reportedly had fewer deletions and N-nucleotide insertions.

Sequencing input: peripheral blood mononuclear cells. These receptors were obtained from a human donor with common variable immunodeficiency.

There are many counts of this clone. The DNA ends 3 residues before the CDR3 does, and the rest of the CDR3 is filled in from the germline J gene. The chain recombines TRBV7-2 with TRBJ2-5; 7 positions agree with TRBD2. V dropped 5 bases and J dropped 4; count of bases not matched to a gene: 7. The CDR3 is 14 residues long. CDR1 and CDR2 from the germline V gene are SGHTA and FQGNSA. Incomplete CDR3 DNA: TGTGCCAGCAGCCCAGAGGGACTACTAGAGACC. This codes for CASSPEGLLET. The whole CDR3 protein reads CASSPEGLLETQYF.

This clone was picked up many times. CDR3 loop: CASSRDRGDQETQYF. CDR3 DNA (partial): TGTGCCAGCAGTCGGGACAGGGGGGACCAAGAGACC. The chain combines TRBV2 with TRBJ2-5; 11 bases agree with TRBD1. Read coverage stops 3 residues before the CDR3 terminus; the germline J gene supplies the remainder. The CDR3 has 15 amino acids. Germline V gene lookup returns CDR1 SNHLY and CDR2 FYNNEI. The junction had 2 bases not matched to a gene; V was cut back by 5 bases and J by 0 bases.

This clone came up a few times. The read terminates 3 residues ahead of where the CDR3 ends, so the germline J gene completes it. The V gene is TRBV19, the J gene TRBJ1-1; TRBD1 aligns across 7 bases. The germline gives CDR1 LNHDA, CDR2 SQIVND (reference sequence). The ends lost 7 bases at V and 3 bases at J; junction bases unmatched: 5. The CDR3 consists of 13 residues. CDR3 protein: CASTQGFYTEAFF. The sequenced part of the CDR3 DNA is TGTGCCAGTACACAGGGGTTTTACACTGAA.

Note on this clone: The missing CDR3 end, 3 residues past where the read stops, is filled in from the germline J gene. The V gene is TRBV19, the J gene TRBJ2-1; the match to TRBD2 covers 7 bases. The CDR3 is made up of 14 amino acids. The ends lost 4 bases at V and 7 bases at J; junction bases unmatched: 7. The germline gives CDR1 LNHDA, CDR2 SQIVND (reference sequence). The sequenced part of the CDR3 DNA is TGTGCCAGTAGTAGGGCGGGAGAGGGTAATGAG. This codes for CASSRAGEGNE. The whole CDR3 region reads CASSRAGEGNEQFF. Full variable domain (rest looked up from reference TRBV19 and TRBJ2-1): DGGITQSPKYLFRKEGQNVTLSCEQNLNHDAMYWYRQDPGQGLRLIYYSQIVNDFQKGDIAEGYSVSREKKESFPLTVTSAQKNPTAFYLCASSRAGEGNEQFFGPGTRLTVL.

The covered CDR3 bases are TGTGCCTGGACTCAGGGGAACACAGATACG. It encodes CAWTQGNTDT. The complete CDR3 reads CAWTQGNTDTQYF. The chain employs TRBV30 and TRBJ2-3, with D perhaps matching TRBD1 (6 bases). The sequenced fragment ends 3 residues before the CDR3 boundary, so the rest is inferred from the germline J gene. CDR1 is GTSNPN, CDR2 SVGIG, per germline (reference sequence). The CDR3 contains 13 residues. The V end was cut by 4 bases, the J end by 2 bases, with 10 bases between.

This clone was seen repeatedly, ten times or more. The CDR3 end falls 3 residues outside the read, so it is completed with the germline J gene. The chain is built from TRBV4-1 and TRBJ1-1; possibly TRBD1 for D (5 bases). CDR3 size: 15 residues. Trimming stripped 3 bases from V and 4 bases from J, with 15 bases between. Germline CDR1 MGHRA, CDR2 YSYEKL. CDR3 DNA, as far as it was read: TGCGCCAGCAGCCAGTCCCAGGGCCAAGCCACTGAA. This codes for CASSQSQGQATE. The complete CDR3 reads CASSQSQGQATEAFF.

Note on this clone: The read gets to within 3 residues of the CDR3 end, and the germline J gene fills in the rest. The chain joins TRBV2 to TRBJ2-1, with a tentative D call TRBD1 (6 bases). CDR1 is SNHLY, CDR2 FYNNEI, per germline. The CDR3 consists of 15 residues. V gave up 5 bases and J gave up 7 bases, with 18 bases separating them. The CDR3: CASSSALNQGNEQFF. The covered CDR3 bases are TGTGCCAGCAGTTCCGCCTTAAATCAGGGGAATGAG.

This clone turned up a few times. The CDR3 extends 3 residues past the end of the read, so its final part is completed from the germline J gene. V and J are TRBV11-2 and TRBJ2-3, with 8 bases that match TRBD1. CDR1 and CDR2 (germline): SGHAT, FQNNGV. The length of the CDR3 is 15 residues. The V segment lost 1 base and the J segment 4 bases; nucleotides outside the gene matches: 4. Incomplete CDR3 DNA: TGTGCCAGCAGCTTAGGCCGACAGGGGCCAGATACG. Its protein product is CASSLGRQGPDT. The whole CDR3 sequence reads CASSLGRQGPDTQYF.

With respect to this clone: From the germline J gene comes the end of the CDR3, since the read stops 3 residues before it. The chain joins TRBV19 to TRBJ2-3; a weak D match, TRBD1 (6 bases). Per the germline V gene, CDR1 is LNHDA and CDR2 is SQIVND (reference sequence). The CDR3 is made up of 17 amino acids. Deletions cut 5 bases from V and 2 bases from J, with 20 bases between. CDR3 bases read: TGTGCCAGTAGTCCCTGGGTCGGACAGAAACACACAGATACG. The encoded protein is CASSPWVGQKHTDT. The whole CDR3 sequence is CASSPWVGQKHTDTQYF.

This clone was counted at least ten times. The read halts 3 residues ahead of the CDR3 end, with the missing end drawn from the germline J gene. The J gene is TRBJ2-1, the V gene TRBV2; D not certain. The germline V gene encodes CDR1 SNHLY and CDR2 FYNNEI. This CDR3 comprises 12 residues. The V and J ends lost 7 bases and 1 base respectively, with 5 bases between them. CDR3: CASTRSYNEQFF. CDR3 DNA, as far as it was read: TGTGCCAGCACTCGGTCCTACAATGAG. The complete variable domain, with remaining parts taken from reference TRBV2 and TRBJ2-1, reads EPEVTQTPSHQVTQMGQEVILRCVPISNHLYFYWYRQILGQKVEFLVSFYNNEISEKSEIFDDQFSVERPDGSNFTLKIRSTKLEDSAMYFCASTRSYNEQFFGPGTRLTVL.

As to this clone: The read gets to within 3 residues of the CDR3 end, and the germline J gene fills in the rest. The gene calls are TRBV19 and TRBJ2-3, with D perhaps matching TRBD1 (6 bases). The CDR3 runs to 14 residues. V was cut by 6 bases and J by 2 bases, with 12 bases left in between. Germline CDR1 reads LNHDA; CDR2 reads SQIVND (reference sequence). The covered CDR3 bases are TGTGCCAGTAGCACAGGGAAATTCACAGATACG. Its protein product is CASSTGKFTDT. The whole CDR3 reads CASSTGKFTDTQYF.

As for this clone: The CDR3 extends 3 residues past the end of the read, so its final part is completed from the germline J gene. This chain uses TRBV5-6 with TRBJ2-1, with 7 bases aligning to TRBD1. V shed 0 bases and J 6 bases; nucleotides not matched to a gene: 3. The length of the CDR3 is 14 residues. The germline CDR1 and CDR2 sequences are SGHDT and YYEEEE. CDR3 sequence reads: CASSLVTGFNEQFF. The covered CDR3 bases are TGTGCCAGCAGCTTGGTGACAGGGTTCAATGAG.

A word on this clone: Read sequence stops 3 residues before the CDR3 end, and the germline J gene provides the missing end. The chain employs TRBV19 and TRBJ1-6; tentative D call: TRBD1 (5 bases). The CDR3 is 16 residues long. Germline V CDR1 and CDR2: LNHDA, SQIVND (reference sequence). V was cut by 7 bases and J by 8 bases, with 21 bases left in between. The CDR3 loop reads CASNYHHGTEYSPLHF. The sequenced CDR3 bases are TGTGCCAGTAACTATCATCACGGGACTGAGTATTCACCC.